Presented here are 19 T cell receptor beta chains from one specimen sequenced in a study of blood T cell repertoires in COVID-19. The repertoire was sequenced with immunoSEQ multiplex PCR; TCRdb's copy has only in-frame clones and lacks some. This sample has around 200,000 clones; around 88% occur once, and the top ten carry 5.6%. Sequencing used PBMCs or T cells enriched from blood (not recorded which). These receptors all stem from a middle-aged man with acute COVID-19.

The chain carries TRBV9 and TRBJ1-2, with D perhaps matching TRBD1 (6 bases). The CDR3 covers 14 residues. Trimming left V 2 bases short and J 6 bases short, with 14 bases between. CDR1 SGDLS and CDR2 YYNGEE come from the germline V gene. The chain's CDR3 is CASSVYGGPDGYTF. CDR3 nucleotide sequence: TGTGCCAGCAGCGTGTACGGGGGGCCGGATGGCTACACCTTC. Filled out from reference TRBV9 and TRBJ1-2, the complete variable domain reads DSGVTQTPKHLITATGQRVTLRCSPRSGDLSVYWYQQSLDQGLQFLIQYYNGEERAKGNILERFSAQQFPDLHSELNLSSLELGDSALYFCASSVYGGPDGYTFGSGTRLTVV.

This chain joins TRBV18 and TRBJ1-1, with TRBD1 matching over 9 bases. Germline CDR1 and CDR2: KGHSH and LQKENI. Trimming took 4 bases from V and 3 from J; bases not matched to a gene: 0. The CDR3 is 13 residues long. CDR3 region: CASSRDRDTEAFF. The CDR3 bases are TGTGCCAGCTCACGGGACAGGGACACTGAAGCTTTCTTT.

The rearrangement joins TRBV4-1 to TRBJ2-4, with 7 bases that match TRBD1. Trimming removed 0 bases from V and 4 bases from J; junction bases left unmatched: 9. This CDR3 comprises 17 residues. Germline V lookup: CDR1 MGHRA, CDR2 YSYEKL. The CDR3 here is CASSQENARQGKNIQYF. The CDR3 DNA sequence: TGCGCCAGCAGCCAAGAAAATGCTAGACAGGGAAAAAACATTCAGTACTTC.

This clone has more than one count but fewer than ten. This rearrangement joins TRBV3-1 (or the pseudogene TRBV3-2) to TRBJ1-5; no firm D call. The length of the CDR3 is 13 residues. V dropped 2 bases and J dropped 2 bases, with 4 bases sitting between them. The germline V gene encodes CDR1 LGHDT and CDR2 YNNKEL (reference sequence). Here the CDR3 DNA reads TGTGCCAGCAGCCAACAGGGCAATCAGCCCCAGCATTTT. Translated: CASSQQGNQPQHF.

The genes are TRBV5-1 and TRBJ2-2; D is possibly TRBD2 (5 bases). V gave up 7 bases and J gave up 1 base, with 8 bases separating them. This CDR3 is built from 13 residues. CDR1 SGHRS and CDR2 YFSETQ come from the germline V gene. This chain's CDR3 is CASPLGNTGELFF. In DNA form, the CDR3 reads TGCGCCAGCCCACTAGGGAACACCGGGGAGCTGTTTTTT.

The chain carries TRBV5-1 and TRBJ2-5; 13 bases align to TRBD2. CDR1 and CDR2 (germline): SGHRS, YFSETQ. Losses at the gene ends were 4 bases for V and 4 bases for J; bases not matched to a gene: 7. The CDR3 length is 16 residues. The CDR3 region is CASSLYGTSGIETQYF. CDR3 nucleotide sequence: TGCGCCAGCAGCCTTTACGGGACTAGCGGGATAGAGACCCAGTACTTC.

Here the CDR3 DNA reads TGTGCCAGCAGGGGGGACAGGTCTAATGAAAAACTGTTTTTT. It specifies CASRGDRSNEKLFF. The chain is built from TRBV7-9 and TRBJ1-4; 8 nucleotides agree with TRBD1. This CDR3 is 14 amino acids long. In germline, CDR1 is SEHNR, CDR2 FQNEAQ (reference sequence). V lost 6 bases, J lost 3 bases, and 3 bases stayed unmatched.

The chain combines TRBV4-3 with TRBJ2-2; D is possibly TRBD2 (5 bases). The CDR3 loop spans 20 amino acids. The germline V and J ends were trimmed by 4 bases and 7 bases, with 31 bases remaining between them. The germline V gene has CDR1 LGHNA and CDR2 YSLEER. The DNA of the CDR3 is TGCGCCAGCAGCCCACTAACCCCCGGACGGACCCGACTACTTAGCGGGGAGCTGTTTTTT. This translates into CASSPLTPGRTRLLSGELFF.

This clone was detected once. This chain joins TRBV6-5 and TRBJ1-2; TRBD1 might be the D (5 bases). Germline lookup yields CDR1 MNHEY and CDR2 SVGAGI. Trimming removed 8 bases at V and 2 bases at J, with 12 bases between. The CDR3 length is 13 residues. The CDR3 reads CASVPPGNYGYTF. In nucleotides, the CDR3 is TGTGCCAGCGTGCCCCCAGGGAACTATGGCTACACCTTC.

V gene TRBV24-1 combines with J gene TRBJ2-1; 9 positions agree with TRBD2. Looked up from germline, CDR1 is KGHDR and CDR2 is SFDVKD. With 4 bases clipped from V and 3 bases from J, the junction kept 6 bases outside the gene matches. The CDR3 consists of 16 residues. DNA of the CDR3: TGTGCCACCAGTGACTTAAGTAGCGGGAGCTACAATGAGCAGTTCTTC. It codes for CATSDLSSGSYNEQFF.

The chain combines TRBV14 with TRBJ2-7, with D possibly matching TRBD2 (5 bases). The CDR3 extends over 14 amino acids. Germline loops: CDR1 SGHDN, CDR2 FVKESK. Trimming removed 2 bases from V and 0 bases from J, with 8 bases in between. The CDR3 DNA reads TGTGCCAGCAGCCAACTAGACTACTCCTACGAGCAGTACTTC. The encoded protein is CASSQLDYSYEQYF.

The chain links TRBV19 to TRBJ2-5; maybe TRBD2 (5 bases). V lost 5 bases and J 5 bases, leaving 12 bases between the germline ends. The CDR3 totals 13 residues. The V gene's germline CDR1 is LNHDA and CDR2 SQIVND (reference sequence). CDR3 region: CASSLIASETQYF. The CDR3 nucleotides are TGTGCCAGTAGTTTGATAGCGTCGGAGACCCAGTACTTC.

The rearrangement joins TRBV6-6 to TRBJ1-1; the D gene is possibly TRBD1 (6 bases). This CDR3 is built from 13 residues. V dropped 0 bases and J dropped 10 bases, with 12 bases sitting between them. Germline V lookup: CDR1 MNHNY, CDR2 SVGAGI (reference sequence). The CDR3 bases are TGTGCCAGCAGTTACTCGAGGGGGAATTCAGCTTTCTTT. Protein product: CASSYSRGNSAFF.

This sequence joins TRBV2 and TRBJ2-2, with 14 positions matching TRBD2. Germline CDR1 SNHLY, CDR2 FYNNEI. The CDR3 totals 19 residues. The junction had 13 bases not matched to a gene; V was cut back by 4 bases and J by 6 bases. This CDR3 is CASSAYGLAGGLGPGELFF. The DNA of the CDR3 is TGTGCCAGCAGTGCTTACGGACTAGCGGGAGGCCTGGGCCCCGGGGAGCTGTTTTTT.

The gene calls are TRBV30 and TRBJ2-1; D might be TRBD1 (5 bases). V was trimmed by 5 bases and J by 4 bases, leaving 6 bases between them. CDR1 GTSNPN and CDR2 SVGIG come from the germline V gene (reference sequence). This CDR3 has 11 residues. In DNA form, the CDR3 reads TGTGCCTGGGACAGTTACAATGAGCAGTTCTTC. Residues: CAWDSYNEQFF.

J is TRBJ2-5 and V is TRBV29-1, with a weak D call TRBD1 (5 bases). The CDR3 has 13 residues. The V end was cut by 5 bases, the J end by 1 base, with 11 bases between. CDR1 SQVTM and CDR2 ANQGSEA come from the germline V gene. In DNA, the CDR3 is TGCAGCGTTAGGGGAAGACTCCAAGAGACCCAGTACTTC. Translating gives CSVRGRLQETQYF. Drawing the rest from reference TRBV29-1 and TRBJ2-5, the complete variable domain is SAVISQKPSRDICQRGTSLTIQCQVDSQVTMMFWYRQQPGQSLTLIATANQGSEATYESGFVIDKFPISRPNLTFSTLTVSNMSPEDSSIYLCSVRGRLQETQYFGPGTRLLVL.

The chain joins TRBV11-2 to TRBJ2-1; 7 bases are shared with TRBD2. Trimming at V came to 1 base and at J to 5 bases, leaving 11 bases not matched to a gene. The CDR3 sequence is 17 residues long. From germline, CDR1 is SGHAT and CDR2 FQNNGV. DNA of the CDR3: TGTGCCAGCAGCTTAGGCGTGGGGCGGGAGCGACACAATGAGCAGTTCTTC. Protein sequence: CASSLGVGRERHNEQFF.

This sequence joins TRBV12-3 or TRBV12-4 and TRBJ1-1; D is possibly TRBD1 (6 bases). V was shortened by 0 bases and J by 11 bases, with 13 bases between the two germline ends. This CDR3 has 13 amino acids. The CDR3: CASSLATGSMAFF. In DNA form, the CDR3 reads TGTGCCAGCAGTTTAGCCACAGGGTCGATGGCTTTCTTT.

V is TRBV30 and J is TRBJ1-6; D not certain. CDR3 size: 15 residues. V was cut by 0 bases and J by 2 bases, with 8 bases left in between. Per the germline V gene, CDR1 is GTSNPN and CDR2 is SVGIG (reference sequence). The CDR3 region is CAWSVPAAYNSPLHF. The CDR3 DNA reads as TGTGCCTGGAGTGTCCCGGCGGCCTATAATTCACCCCTCCACTTT. Supplemented by reference TRBV30 and TRBJ1-6, the full variable domain reads SQTIHQWPATLVQPVGSPLSLECTVEGTSNPNLYWYRQAAGRGLQLLFYSVGIGQISSEVPQNLSASRPQDRQFILSSKKLLLSDSGFYLCAWSVPAAYNSPLHFGNGTRLTVT.